This T cell receptor (beta chain) was obtained from a study of T cell responses to AZD1222 COVID-19 vaccine. Notes on the study in general: Donors were mostly white British, more females; clonal diversity possibly underestimated. Baseline antibody screening turned up just six seropositive AZD1222 recipients. Repertoire sampling was restricted to post-peak T cell response timepoints.

V dropped 5 bases and J dropped 2 bases, with 13 bases sitting between them. The CDR3 runs 14 residues. CDR1 and CDR2 (germline): SEHNR, FQNEAQ (reference sequence). TCRdb's table, derived via immunoSEQ multiplex PCR, lists solely in-frame clones and lacks some. The table includes 90,000 to 150,000 clones, over 85% detected once. The table lists this clone with a count of one. Its antigen is still unknown. The V and J genes are TRBV7-9 and TRBJ2-7; possibly TRBD2 for D (6 bases). This receptor was identified in an adult in good health. The sequenced sample was peripheral blood, obtained on day 0 of AZD1222 vaccination. CDR3 nucleotide sequence: TGTGCCAGCAGCCCGCTAGGAGGGGCCTACGAGCAGTACTTC. It yields the protein CASSPLGGAYEQYF.